This T cell receptor beta chain originates from a study of T cell clonotyping in hematopoietic cell transplantation. Findings and caveats of the study: Recipient TCR diversity dropped after transplant; expanded clonotypes rose from day 30 to 180. Cells were unsorted, so CD4 and CD8 contributions were not separated. At the given depth, recipient repertoires were over 95% de novo clonotypes. Graft donor and pretransplant recipient Inverse Simpson Index values predicted broader posttransplant TCR diversity.

The V gene lost 3 bases and the J gene lost 12 bases, with 11 bases spanning the gap. This CDR3 has 12 amino acids. Germline assignment: CDR1 MNHEY and CDR2 SMNVEV (reference sequence). Relative to its sample, this clone is large. Its antigen is undetermined. Method: immunoSEQ multiplex PCR; TCRdb's copy keeps in-frame clones and lacks some. This table has 15,000 or so clones, roughly 80% appearing once. This receptor was taken from a female patient in her thirties or forties who had an allogeneic stem cell transplant from a related donor, so T cells may come from the graft donor. Some clones in this sample may be carry-over from other donors' samples. The V and J genes are TRBV27 and TRBJ1-4, with D tentatively TRBD1 (5 bases). This material consisted of PBMCs, taken 100 days after allogeneic stem cell transplant. Written as DNA, the CDR3 is TGTGCCAGCAGTTTTGGTGGGGGGGAACTGTTTTTT. It yields the protein CASSFGGGELFF.